This T cell receptor (beta chain) was documented in a study of OX40 agonist ivuxolimab in advanced cancers. The overall study: Patients with hepatocellular carcinoma, melanoma, renal cell or head and neck cancer made up the dose-escalation patients. About 44% of patients had received prior checkpoint inhibitor therapy. Points from the study as a whole: Low clonal expansion, among the lowest seen, marked partial responders at 0.1-3.0 mg/kg. Both CD4+ and CD8+ T cell populations in blood had undergone clonal expansion by week 6 at 0.1 to 3.0 mg/kg.

With respect to this clone: The antigen is undetermined.

Trimming left V 10 bases short and J 3 bases short, with 9 bases between. The CDR3 runs 11 residues. CDR1 is SGHAT and CDR2 is FQNNGV in the germline V gene. Sequenced by immunoSEQ multiplex PCR; TCRdb stores in-frame clones only, minus some. Of about 79,000 clones listed, roughly 94% were seen once; the top ten hold around 9.6%. The rearrangement links TRBV11-2 to TRBJ1-2, with D unresolved. This TCR was recovered from an adult with an advanced solid tumor such as melanoma, head and neck, liver or kidney cancer. Specimen: CD4+ or CD8+ T cells sorted from blood, collected in a trial of the OX40 agonist ivuxolimab. DNA of the CDR3: TGTGCCACTCTTGCGTACTATGGCTACACCTTC. Its protein product is CATLAYYGYTF. The whole variable domain, remainder taken from reference TRBV11-2 and TRBJ1-2, is EAGVAQSPRYKIIEKRQSVAFWCNPISGHATLYWYQQILGQGPKLLIQFQNNGVVDDSQLPKDRFSAERLKGVDSTLKIQPAKLEDSAVYLCATLAYYGYTFGSGTRLTVV.